This TCR beta chain was documented in a study of CD4 and CD8 cells across lung adenocarcinoma regions. The length of the CDR3 is 17 residues. Germline V gene sequence: CDR1 GTSNPN, CDR2 SVGIG (reference sequence). TCRdb analysed the PCR reads with MiXCR anew, one entry per CDR3 protein. The profile covers under 15,000 distinct CDR3 sequences, with approximately 48% appearing a single time and roughly 27% taken by the ten largest. This chain joins TRBV30 and TRBJ2-1; weak D call: TRBD1 (6 bases). The end of the DNA aligns better with TRBJ2-5, so the J call may be wrong. The source of this sequence is a male donor with lung adenocarcinoma. The CD4 and CD8 labels of this study may be unreliable. The sequenced sample was CD8+ T cells from the margin of a lung tumor. Here the CDR3 DNA reads TGTGCCTGGTGGGCGCGCGGCCAGGGGCGTTACCAAAACACCCAGTACTTC. This codes for CAWWARGQGRYQNTQYF.